These T cell receptor beta chains were read from a single sample in a study of cytomegalovirus exposure and HLA in healthy donors. The repertoire was sequenced with immunoSEQ multiplex PCR; TCRdb's copy has only in-frame clones and lacks some. There are around 200,000 clones in the sample; approximately 70% occur only once, and about 2.8% lies in the top ten. Sequenced sample: PBMCs. These receptors originate from a man in his forties in good health and CMV-seropositive. CDR3s include the opening cysteine and the closing phenylalanine or tryptophan. A D gene is named only where the DNA matches it firmly. Clone size is not always given. Where it is, it says once, few, many or a class for expanded clones.

TRBV7-2	TRBJ1-2	-	TRBD1	CASSSTSGGAVYGYTF	TGTGCCAGCAGCTCAACTTCAGGGGGCGCGGTCTATGGCTACACCTTC
TRBV2	TRBJ2-3	-	TRBD1	CASSLTGGTDTQYF	TGTGCCAGCAGCCTCACAGGGGGCACGGATACGCAGTATTTT
TRBV11-2	TRBJ2-4	-	TRBD2	CASSSIGSAGGGKNIQYF	TGTGCCAGCAGCTCCATAGGGTCTGCGGGGGGGGGAAAAAACATTCAGTACTTC
TRBV11-3	TRBJ2-2	-	TRBD1	CASSSRQGQNTGELFF	TGTGCCAGCAGCTCCCGACAGGGCCAGAACACCGGGGAGCTGTTTTTT
TRBV7-2	TRBJ2-1	-	TRBD1	CASSSKTGDGNEQFF	TGTGCCAGCAGCTCCAAGACAGGGGACGGGAATGAGCAGTTCTTC
TRBV6-6	TRBJ1-1	-	TRBD1	CASSYQIGQGRTEAFF	TGTGCCAGCAGTTACCAAATCGGACAGGGGCGGACTGAAGCTTTCTTT
TRBV29-1	TRBJ1-2	once	-	CSVGRGEDGHTF	TGCAGCGTTGGCAGGGGAGAGGATGGCCACACCTTC
TRBV15	TRBJ2-7	once	-	CATSRDPGYEQYF	TGTGCCACCAGCAGAGATCCCGGGTACGAGCAGTACTTC
TRBV9	TRBJ1-6	-	-	CASSQYGRTNNSPLHF	TGTGCCAGCAGCCAATACGGGAGGACGAATAATTCACCCCTCCACTTT
TRBV5-1	TRBJ2-1	-	TRBD2	CASSFSGQSSYNEQFF	TGCGCCAGCAGCTTTAGCGGGCAGAGCTCCTACAATGAGCAGTTCTTC
TRBV5-6	TRBJ1-5	few	-	CASSLRGMNQPQHF	TGTGCCAGCAGCTTGAGAGGTATGAATCAGCCCCAGCATTTT
TRBV16	TRBJ1-4	-	-	CASSQTGSRSEKLFF	TGTGCCAGCAGCCAAACAGGGTCTCGGTCAGAAAAACTGTTTTTT
TRBV29-1	TRBJ2-5	-	TRBD1	CSVELGTGQETQYF	TGCAGCGTTGAATTGGGGACAGGACAAGAGACCCAGTACTTC
TRBV18	TRBJ2-6	-	-	CASSPPMSGANVLTF	TGTGCCAGCTCACCCCCTATGTCCGGGGCCAACGTCCTGACTTTC
TRBV19	TRBJ1-1	-	TRBD1	CASSPRDREAFF	TGTGCCAGTAGTCCACGGGACAGGGAGGCTTTCTTT
TRBV6-1	TRBJ1-2	-	-	CASSEMPGYGYTF	TGTGCCAGCAGTGAGATGCCGGGGTATGGCTACACCTTC
TRBV5-1	TRBJ1-6	few	-	CASSLGQETSPLHF	TGCGCCAGCAGCTTGGGACAGGAAACTTCACCCCTCCACTTT
TRBV5-6	TRBJ1-1	-	TRBD1	CASSTGTGVGYTEAFF	TGTGCCAGCAGCACCGGGACAGGGGTCGGGTACACTGAAGCTTTCTTT
TRBV5-1	TRBJ2-5	few	-	CASSSPDQETQYF	TGCGCCAGCAGCTCCCCGGACCAAGAGACCCAGTACTTC
TRBV7-9	TRBJ1-2	once	TRBD1	CASSQGAGNGYTF	TGTGCCAGCAGCCAGGGGGCAGGAAATGGCTACACCTTC
TRBV5-1	TRBJ2-5	-	-	CASSLWLVQETQYF	TGCGCCAGCAGCTTGTGGCTAGTCCAAGAGACCCAGTACTTC
TRBV19	TRBJ1-1	few	-	CALEGMGGVTFF	TGTGCCCTCGAGGGCATGGGGGGGGTTACTTTCTTT
TRBV11-2	TRBJ2-5	-	TRBD2	CASSFSTSGWTFLDF	TGTGCCAGCAGCTTCTCGACTAGCGGGTGGACGTTCCTAGACTTC
TRBV5-1	TRBJ1-1	-	-	CASSAEGGSNTEAFF	TGCGCCAGCAGCGCTGAGGGGGGGTCGAACACTGAAGCTTTCTTT
TRBV5-1	TRBJ1-3	few	TRBD1	CASSLAGTAGNTIYF	TGCGCCAGCAGCTTGGCCGGGACAGCAGGAAACACCATATATTTT
TRBV7-8	TRBJ2-3	-	TRBD2	CASSLRSGGSDTQYF	TGTGCCAGCAGCTTACGATCGGGGGGGTCGGATACGCAGTATTTT
TRBV5-1	TRBJ2-5	once	-	CASSLRRSEETQYF	TGCGCCAGCAGCTTGAGGAGGAGCGAAGAGACCCAGTACTTC
TRBV10-3	TRBJ1-2	-	-	CAIRGRDPDAYGYTF	TGTGCCATCCGTGGGAGAGATCCTGACGCCTATGGCTACACCTTC
TRBV6-1	TRBJ1-1	-	-	CASSERTGLNTEAFF	TGTGCCAGCAGTGAAAGAACAGGGTTGAACACTGAAGCTTTCTTT
TRBV2	TRBJ2-3	-	TRBD2	CASSFGGGYTDTQYF	TGTGCCAGCAGTTTTGGGGGGGGATACACAGATACGCAGTATTTT
TRBV4-1	TRBJ2-1	-	TRBD2	CASSQALSGVPPYNEQFF	TGCGCCAGCAGCCAAGCCCTTAGCGGGGTCCCTCCCTACAATGAGCAGTTCTTC
TRBV19	TRBJ1-2	-	-	CASRTSGAVWGYTF	TGTGCCAGTAGAACCTCAGGGGCCGTCTGGGGCTACACCTTC
TRBV2	TRBJ1-6	-	-	CASSAQGVWINSPLHF	TGTGCCAGCAGCGCACAGGGAGTGTGGATAAATTCACCCCTCCACTTT
TRBV27	TRBJ2-4	-	TRBD2	CASRSSGGSVQYF	TGTGCCAGCAGGTCTAGCGGGGGATCTGTTCAGTACTTC
TRBV7-8	TRBJ1-2	-	TRBD1	CASSPTGLNYGYTF	TGTGCCAGCAGCCCGACAGGGCTCAACTATGGCTACACCTTC
TRBV29-1	TRBJ1-2	-	-	CSVSTGLYGYTF	TGCAGCGTATCCACAGGGCTCTATGGCTACACCTTC
TRBV6-5	TRBJ1-4	-	-	CVSSPRQASEKLFF	TGTGTCAGCAGTCCCCGACAGGCGAGTGAAAAACTGTTTTTT